These 28 T cell receptor beta chains originate from one sample sequenced in a study of CDR3 diversity in severe acne. TCRdb passed the PCR reads through MiXCR, listing each CDR3 protein once. The data contain approximately 90,000 distinct CDR3 sequences, around 50% of them singletons. Sample: blood. These receptors were collected from a male donor in good health, serving as a control.

The rearrangement uses TRBV18 and TRBJ2-5; no clear D. Trimming shortened V by 0 bases and J by 2 bases, and 4 bases separated the two germline ends. CDR1 is KGHSH, CDR2 LQKENI, per germline. CDR3 length: 13 residues. CDR3 in DNA: TGTGCCAGCTCACCACCGGGACAAGAGACCCAGTACTTC. This encodes CASSPPGQETQYF. Full variable domain (rest looked up from reference TRBV18 and TRBJ2-5): NAGVMQNPRHLVRRRGQEARLRCSPMKGHSHVYWYRQLPEEGLKFMVYLQKENIIDESGMPKERFSAEFPKEGPSILRIQQVVRGDSAAYFCASSPPGQETQYFGPGTRLLVL.

The chain recombines TRBV5-4 with TRBJ2-7; D unresolved. The V gene lost 10 bases and the J gene lost 3 bases, with 14 bases spanning the gap. Germline CDR1 SGHNT, CDR2 YYREEE (reference sequence). CDR3 length: 12 amino acids. CDR3 loop: CAYSSGYYEQYF. CDR3 DNA: TGTGCCTACAGCTCTGGCTACTACGAGCAGTACTTC.

In this sample, this clonotype turned up a few times. This chain joins TRBV29-1 and TRBJ2-7, with D tentatively TRBD1 (5 bases). Germline values: CDR1 SQVTM, CDR2 ANQGSEA. Trimming took 1 base from V and 3 from J, leaving 10 bases between them. CDR3 length equals 13 residues. CDR3 nucleotides: TGCAGCGTTGAAGGCCAGACAGTCTACGAGCAGTACTTC. It specifies CSVEGQTVYEQYF.

Many counts were recorded for this clonotype. The chain joins TRBV10-3 to TRBJ1-5; TRBD1 is a possible D gene (6 bases). The CDR3 has 15 residues. Germline assignment: CDR1 ENHRY and CDR2 SYGVKD. V lost 3 bases and J lost 0, with 9 bases in between. The CDR3 coding sequence is TGTGCCATCAGTGACAGGGGACATAGCAATCAGCCCCAGCATTTT. Translating it yields CAISDRGHSNQPQHF.

This clonotype was counted a few times. J is TRBJ2-1 and V is TRBV4-1, with 11 bases matching TRBD2. Germline CDR1 and CDR2: MGHRA and YSYEKL. The trim removed 1 base at V and 8 bases at J, leaving 16 bases unmatched. The CDR3 is made up of 19 amino acids. Here the CDR3 DNA reads TGCGCCAGCAGCCAAGGGGACCTTGTTAGCGGGGGGGCCACGGATGAGCAGTTCTTC. It is translated as CASSQGDLVSGGATDEQFF.

Notes on this clonotype: Since a much larger clone is just one base distant, this may be a read error. This chain connects TRBV19 to TRBJ1-1, with D maybe TRBD1 (6 bases). Germline loops: CDR1 LNHDA, CDR2 SQIVND (reference sequence). This CDR3 has 15 residues. Trimming cost V 4 bases and J 5 bases, with 17 bases left between them. The CDR3 here is CASSKGGGGRTEAFF. In DNA, the CDR3 is TGTGCCAGTAGTAAAGGCGGCGGGGGCCGGACTGAAGCTTTCTTT.

Written as DNA, the CDR3 is TGCAGTGTCGCCAAGGGGGGGAACACTGAAGCTTTCTTT. Amino acid sequence: CSVAKGGNTEAFF. The chain combines TRBV29-1 with TRBJ1-1; D may be TRBD1 (6 bases). The CDR3 contains 13 residues. Per germline, CDR1 SQVTM and CDR2 ANQGSEA.

This clonotype occurred once. V gene TRBV5-1 combines with J gene TRBJ2-3; 15 nucleotides line up with TRBD2. This CDR3 is 21 amino acids long. Germline trimming cut 4 bases from V and 0 bases from J; bases unmatched to any gene: 15. CDR1 is SGHRS and CDR2 is YFSETQ in the germline V gene. The CDR3 DNA is TGCGCCAGCAGCGTGGTGGCTGGACTAGCGGGGGGGCTGTGGAGCACAGATACGCAGTATTTT. Residues: CASSVVAGLAGGLWSTDTQYF.

For this clonotype: One end of the junction fails to match germline, which may point to a read error. The rearrangement links TRBV9 to TRBJ1-1; 9 bases align to TRBD1. Germline V CDR1 and CDR2: SGDLS, YYNGEE. This CDR3 comprises 17 residues. CDR3 nucleotides: TGCGCCAGCAGCTCCCGGGACAGGGCTACTAGGAACACTGAAGCTTTCTTT. Protein sequence: CASSSRDRATRNTEAFF.

This clonotype has ten or more counts. The chain carries TRBV11-2 and TRBJ1-6, with 7 bases matching TRBD1. The germline gives CDR1 SGHAT, CDR2 FQNNGV. The junction had 7 bases not matched to a gene; V was cut back by 1 base and J by 7 bases. This CDR3 comprises 16 residues. CDR3 region: CASSLGTQGTNSPLHF. CDR3 in DNA: TGTGCCAGCAGCTTAGGCACACAGGGGACCAATTCACCCCTCCACTTT. The full variable domain, rest sourced from reference TRBV11-2 and TRBJ1-6, is EAGVAQSPRYKIIEKRQSVAFWCNPISGHATLYWYQQILGQGPKLLIQFQNNGVVDDSQLPKDRFSAERLKGVDSTLKIQPAKLEDSAVYLCASSLGTQGTNSPLHFGNGTRLTVT.

This clonotype was found once. The chain joins TRBV6-5 to TRBJ1-1; tentative D call: TRBD1 (5 bases). From germline, CDR1 is MNHEY and CDR2 SVGAGI. The CDR3 covers 15 residues. V lost 5 bases to trimming and J lost 0 bases, with 13 bases between them. DNA of the CDR3: TGTGCCAGCAGTGTCGGGCCGGGGCTGAACACTGAAGCTTTCTTT. The encoded protein is CASSVGPGLNTEAFF.

V gene TRBV7-6 combines with J gene TRBJ2-1, with 7 bases identical to TRBD2. In germline, CDR1 is SGHVS, CDR2 FNYEAQ. CDR3 length: 15 amino acids. V dropped 5 bases and J dropped 0; count of bases not matched to a gene: 4. Written as DNA, the CDR3 is TGTGCCAGCAGCGCAACTAGCGTCTCCTACAATGAGCAGTTCTTC. It codes for CASSATSVSYNEQFF.

Ten or more counts support this clonotype. V is TRBV7-6 and J is TRBJ1-3, with 11 bases that match TRBD1. This CDR3 contains 16 residues. CDR1 and CDR2 (germline): SGHVS, FNYEAQ. With V trimmed by 3 bases and J by 1 base, 2 bases remained unmatched. This CDR3 is CASSFWDRGSGNTIYF. The CDR3 DNA reads TGTGCCAGCAGCTTTTGGGACAGGGGGTCTGGAAACACCATATATTTT.

Points on this clonotype: The junction does not match germline at one end; this may be a read error. V and J are TRBV7-3 and TRBJ2-5, with TRBD2 identical over 13 bases. Germline lookup yields CDR1 SGHTA and CDR2 FQGTGA. The CDR3 sequence is 15 residues long. As DNA, the CDR3 is TGTGCCAGCAGCCTGGGACTAGCGGGAAGAGAGACCCGGTACTTC. This sequence encodes CASSLGLAGRETRYF. The full variable domain, with the rest looked up from reference TRBV7-3 and TRBJ2-5, is GAGVSQTPSNKVTEKGKYVELRCDPISGHTALYWYRQSLGQGPEFLIYFQGTGAADDSGLPNDRFFAVRPEGSVSTLKIQRTERGDSAVYLCASSLGLAGRETRYFGPGTRLLVL.

The chain employs TRBV24-1 and TRBJ2-2, with D possibly matching TRBD1 (6 bases). V lost 10 bases and J lost 2, with 10 bases in between. The CDR3 is 13 residues long. Looked up from germline, CDR1 is KGHDR and CDR2 is SFDVKD. The CDR3 reads CATGTPNTGELFF. The CDR3 nucleotides are TGTGCCACGGGGACACCAAACACCGGGGAGCTGTTTTTT.

The chain uses TRBV5-4 and TRBJ2-7; 7 bases are a match to TRBD1. The end of the DNA aligns better with TRBJ2-1, so the J call may be wrong. The CDR3 runs 15 residues. Germline loops: CDR1 SGHNT, CDR2 YYREEE (reference sequence). CDR3 residues: CASSLRQGQYNEQFF. CDR3 DNA: TGTGCCAGCAGCTTGCGACAGGGCCAATACAATGAGCAGTTCTTC.

V gene TRBV20-1 combines with J gene TRBJ2-5; D is undetermined. Germline CDR1 DFQATT, CDR2 SNEGSKA (reference sequence). V gave up 3 bases and J gave up 3 bases, with 17 bases separating them. The CDR3 loop spans 15 amino acids. The CDR3: CSASSPRTPEETQYF. The CDR3 DNA reads TGCAGTGCTAGTTCGCCTAGGACGCCAGAAGAGACCCAGTACTTC.

By sample share, this clonotype is medium-sized (0.01 to 0.1%). The chain joins TRBV19 to TRBJ1-2, with D unclear. The CDR3 is 13 amino acids. V was clipped by 6 bases and J by 7 bases, with 15 bases between them. Germline CDR1 and CDR2: LNHDA and SQIVND (reference sequence). In DNA form, the CDR3 reads TGTGCCAGTAGGCCCCAGGTCGTAGGTGGCTACACCTTC. Residues: CASRPQVVGGYTF.

Notes on this clonotype: The DNA is left out, because the CDR3 cannot be placed on it with certainty; the CDR3 is given as TCRdb lists it. The chain uses TRBV20-1 and TRBJ1-1; TRBD1 reflects the table's D call only, with no check against the DNA. Per the germline V gene, CDR1 is DFQATT and CDR2 is SNEGSKA (reference sequence). The CDR3 is 14 residues long, counting both termini. CDR3 in amino acids: CSAYRVGMGTEASF.

The J gene is TRBJ1-1, the V gene TRBV7-6, with a possible D match to TRBD1 (6 bases). This CDR3 has 16 residues. The V gene lost 5 bases and the J gene lost 1 base, with 17 bases spanning the gap. Germline V gene sequence: CDR1 SGHVS, CDR2 FNYEAQ. The CDR3: CASSLEGGRANTEAFF. CDR3 DNA: TGTGCCAGCAGCCTCGAAGGGGGGCGCGCGAACACTGAAGCTTTCTTT.

This chain uses TRBV30 with TRBJ1-1, with 7 bases matching TRBD1. The junction had 6 bases not matched to a gene; V was cut back by 8 bases and J by 0 bases. The CDR3 extends over 13 amino acids. CDR1 and CDR2 from the germline V gene are GTSNPN and SVGIG (reference sequence). The CDR3 loop reads CARNRGLNTEAFF. The CDR3 DNA reads as TGTGCCAGAAACAGGGGTCTGAACACTGAAGCTTTCTTT.

This rearrangement joins TRBV2 to TRBJ2-7, with D tentatively TRBD1 (5 bases). This CDR3 is built from 15 residues. Germline-derived CDR1 and CDR2 are SNHLY and FYNNEI. V was trimmed by 4 bases and J by 3 bases, leaving 16 bases between them. The CDR3 spells CASSGLGRANYEQYF. The CDR3 coding sequence is TGTGCCAGCAGTGGTCTCGGCAGGGCTAACTACGAGCAGTACTTC.

Remarks on this clonotype: Its ends do not fully match the called genes, so a read error is possible. The CDR3 reads CAISEGTVELFF. CDR3 bases: TGTGCCATCAGTGAAGGGACCGTGGAGCTGTTTTTT. The chain carries TRBV10-3 and TRBJ2-2; D is possibly TRBD1 or TRBD2 (5 bases each). CDR3 length: 12 amino acids. Germline V lookup: CDR1 ENHRY, CDR2 SYGVKD.

This clonotype was observed once. A much larger clone lies a single base off, so this may be a read error. The V gene is TRBV15, the J gene TRBJ1-2, with D possibly matching TRBD1 (5 bases). Trimming took 0 bases from V and 4 from J, leaving 12 bases between them. CDR3 length: 15 amino acids. Looked up from germline, CDR1 is LNHNV and CDR2 is YYDKDF (reference sequence). Here the CDR3 DNA reads TGTGCCACCAGCAGAGATCCGGCAGGGACCTATGGCTACACCTTC. Protein sequence: CATSRDPAGTYGYTF.

V is TRBV25-1 and J is TRBJ1-1, with a tentative D call TRBD1 (6 bases). This CDR3 is built from 15 residues. The germline gives CDR1 MGHDK, CDR2 SYGVNS. V lost 6 bases and J lost 4, with 18 bases in between. The CDR3 is CASRGGLLGVTEAFF. CDR3 bases: TGTGCCAGCAGGGGGGGCCTCTTGGGAGTCACTGAAGCTTTCTTT.

This clonotype was seen a handful of times. The J gene is TRBJ2-7, the V gene TRBV20-1; 9 nucleotides line up with TRBD1. CDR1 is DFQATT, CDR2 SNEGSKA, per germline (reference sequence). V was clipped by 6 bases and J by 3 bases; unmatched bases: 9. This CDR3 is built from 14 residues. CDR3: CSARLSGQGYEQYF. CDR3 DNA sequence: TGCAGTGCCAGACTCTCGGGACAGGGCTACGAGCAGTACTTC.

About this clonotype itself: This is likely a read error, given that the CDR3 carries no conserved phenylalanine or tryptophan at its end. V gene TRBV4-2 combines with J gene TRBJ2-3; 9 nucleotides agree with TRBD2. CDR1 and CDR2 from the germline V gene are LGHNA and YNFKEQ. The CDR3 runs to 19 residues. CDR3 sequence reads: CASSQGGRGLASSTDAQYL. In DNA form, the CDR3 reads TGTGCCAGCAGCCAAGGCGGCAGGGGACTAGCCTCGAGCACAGATGCGCAGTATTTG.

This clonotype was observed a few times. The chain couples TRBV19 to TRBJ1-2; TRBD1 matches at 9 bases. J was trimmed by 4 bases and V by 5 bases; bases with no gene match: 8. There are 15 residues in the CDR3. The germline CDR1 and CDR2 sequences are LNHDA and SQIVND (reference sequence). CDR3 protein: CASSGPGQGSYGYTF. In DNA form, the CDR3 reads TGTGCCAGTAGTGGCCCGGGACAGGGATCCTATGGCTACACCTTC.